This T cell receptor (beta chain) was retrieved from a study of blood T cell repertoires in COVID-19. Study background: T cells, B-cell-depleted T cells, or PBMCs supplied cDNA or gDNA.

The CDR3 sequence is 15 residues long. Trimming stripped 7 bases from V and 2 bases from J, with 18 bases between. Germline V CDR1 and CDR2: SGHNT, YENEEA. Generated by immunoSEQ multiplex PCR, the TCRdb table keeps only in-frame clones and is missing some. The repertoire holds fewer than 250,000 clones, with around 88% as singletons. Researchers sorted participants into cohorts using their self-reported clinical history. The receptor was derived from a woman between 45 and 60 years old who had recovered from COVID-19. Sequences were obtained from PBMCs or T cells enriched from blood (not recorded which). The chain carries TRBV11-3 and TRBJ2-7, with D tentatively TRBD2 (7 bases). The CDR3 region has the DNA TGTGCCAGCAACAAGGGAGGGGGTTATCCCTACGAGCAGTACTTC. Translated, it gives CASNKGGGYPYEQYF.